These 29 T cell receptor beta chains share one sample of origin, sequenced in a study of T-cell memory formation after mild COVID-19. MiXCR, applied by TCRdb to the 5' RACE reads, yields one record per CDR3 protein. The sample holds around 34,000 distinct CDR3 sequences, 7% to 8% seen once. The sequenced sample consisted of PBMCs or a T cell subset sorted from them (not recorded which). The source of these receptors is a young man who had mild COVID-19 (a few samples of this study predate the infection). Cell type and time point are not known.

The table lists this clonotype with a few counts. The chain joins TRBV23-1 to TRBJ2-5; TRBD2 aligns across 10 bases. TRBV23-1 is flagged as an ORF with uncertain function. The CDR3 runs to 16 residues. The ends lost 11 bases at V and 0 bases at J; junction bases unmatched: 12. This CDR3 is CAAIRLGLAHQETQYF. CDR3 coding DNA: TGCGCCGCCATACGGCTGGGACTAGCGCACCAAGAGACCCAGTACTTC.

This clonotype was counted many times. The chain has TRBV7-2 and TRBJ2-3; 10 nucleotides line up with TRBD2. The CDR3 spans 13 residues. Unmatched junction bases numbered 4, after V lost 3 bases and J lost 10 bases. Germline CDR1 is SGHTA and CDR2 is FQGNSA. The CDR3 DNA follows: TGTGCCAGCAGCTTTCTAGCGGGGGCCCCGCAGTATTTT. Protein product: CASSFLAGAPQYF.

This clonotype was seen ten or more times. The gene calls are TRBV7-2 and TRBJ2-2, with D hard to call. This CDR3 is 12 amino acids long. Germline CDR1 and CDR2: SGHTA and FQGNSA. The V and J ends lost 1 base and 3 bases respectively, with 0 bases between them. In DNA, the CDR3 is TGTGCCAGCAGCTTAGACACCGGGGAGCTGTTTTTT. Translation gives CASSLDTGELFF. Complete variable domain (other parts from reference TRBV7-2 and TRBJ2-2): GAGVSQSPSNKVTEKGKDVELRCDPISGHTALYWYRQSLGQGLEFLIYFQGNSAPDKSGLPSDRFSAERTGGSVSTLTIQRTQQEDSAVYLCASSLDTGELFFGEGSRLTVL.

This clonotype was counted a few times. The chain employs TRBV3-1 and TRBJ1-5, with D maybe TRBD1 (5 bases). This CDR3 is 16 amino acids long. V shed 2 bases and J shed 0 bases, with 11 bases lying between them. Per germline, CDR1 LGHDT and CDR2 YNNKEL (reference sequence). The CDR3 nucleotides are TGTGCCAGCAGCCAAACAGGCGGATATAGCAATCAGCCCCAGCATTTT. Translation: CASSQTGGYSNQPQHF.

This clonotype was found many times. The rearrangement joins TRBV6-4 to TRBJ2-3, with TRBD2 matching over 7 bases. This CDR3 spans 13 amino acids. Unmatched junction bases numbered 3, after V lost 5 bases and J lost 4 bases. CDR1 and CDR2 (germline): MRHNA, SNTAGT. The CDR3 loop reads CASSPRGADTQYF. CDR3 DNA: TGTGCCAGCAGTCCACGGGGGGCAGATACGCAGTATTTT.

This clonotype occurred many times. This chain joins TRBV7-9 and TRBJ1-1, with D unresolved. Trimming shortened V by 3 bases and J by 3 bases, and 11 bases separated the two germline ends. From germline, CDR1 is SEHNR and CDR2 FQNEAQ (reference sequence). The CDR3 length is 14 residues. In DNA, the CDR3 is TGTGCCAGCAGCTTCTGGCCGACCGACACTGAAGCTTTCTTT. Its protein product is CASSFWPTDTEAFF.

This clonotype was observed at least ten times. This chain uses TRBV10-1 with TRBJ2-3; 8 bases are a match to TRBD1. Germline CDR1 and CDR2: WNHNN and SYGVQD (reference sequence). Germline trimming cut 5 bases from V and 4 bases from J; bases unmatched to any gene: 5. CDR3 length: 14 amino acids. CDR3 DNA sequence: TGCGCCAGCAGTCCTAACAGGGGGTCAGATACGCAGTATTTT. Residues: CASSPNRGSDTQYF.

This clonotype has a count of ten or more. The chain has TRBV25-1 and TRBJ2-1; D is perhaps TRBD1 (6 bases). Germline V lookup: CDR1 MGHDK, CDR2 SYGVNS. This CDR3 region has 18 residues. V was pared by 3 bases and J by 3 bases, with 21 bases between. CDR3 coding DNA: TGTGCCAGCAGTGATCTGGACAGCCGCCAGGGCGGCTACAATGAGCAGTTCTTC. It translates to CASSDLDSRQGGYNEQFF.

This clonotype was seen at least ten times. This chain links TRBV7-2 with TRBJ2-1; 10 positions agree with TRBD2. The germline gives CDR1 SGHTA, CDR2 FQGNSA. Trimming cost V 2 bases and J 7 bases; bases outside gene matches: 5. This CDR3 comprises 15 residues. CDR3 amino acids: CASSLSSGGANEQFF. The CDR3 bases are TGTGCCAGCAGCTTATCCAGCGGGGGGGCAAATGAGCAGTTCTTC. The entire variable domain, with the rest obtained from reference TRBV7-2 and TRBJ2-1, is as follows: GAGVSQSPSNKVTEKGKDVELRCDPISGHTALYWYRQSLGQGLEFLIYFQGNSAPDKSGLPSDRFSAERTGGSVSTLTIQRTQQEDSAVYLCASSLSSGGANEQFFGPGTRLTVL.

There are many counts of this clonotype. The chain recombines TRBV20-1 with TRBJ2-3; D is ambiguous. The CDR3 extends over 12 amino acids. Per germline, CDR1 DFQATT and CDR2 SNEGSKA (reference sequence). V was pared by 3 bases and J by 4 bases, with 8 bases between. The CDR3 here is CSARGNADTQYF. As DNA, the CDR3 is TGCAGTGCTAGGGGGAATGCAGATACGCAGTATTTT.

This clonotype was detected ten times or more. The J gene is TRBJ2-7, the V gene TRBV6-2 or TRBV6-3; TRBD1 might be the D (6 bases). The CDR3 sequence is 13 residues long. The V and J ends lost 6 bases and 0 bases respectively, with 9 bases between them. CDR1 and CDR2 from the germline V gene are MNHEY and SVGEGT. The CDR3 DNA is TGTGCCAGCAGCGGACAGAGCTCCTACGAGCAGTACGTC. Encoded protein: CASSGQSSYEQYV.

The chain has TRBV18 and TRBJ2-7, with 9 bases fitting TRBD1. V was clipped by 1 base and J by 4 bases; unmatched bases: 5. CDR3 length: 15 residues. Looked up from germline, CDR1 is KGHSH and CDR2 is LQKENI. The CDR3 DNA sequence: TGTGCCAGCTCACCACGGACAGGGGATTCGTACGAGCAGTACTTC. Amino acids: CASSPRTGDSYEQYF.

This clonotype was recorded at least ten times. The V call is TRBV6-5, the J call TRBJ2-2, with D perhaps TRBD1 (6 bases). The CDR3 has 15 amino acids. V lost 5 bases, J lost 5 bases, and 15 bases lay in between. Germline loops: CDR1 MNHEY, CDR2 SVGAGI. The CDR3 DNA follows: TGTGCCAGCAGTCCTGAAGGGGGTTGGACCGGGGAGCTGTTTTTT. It yields the protein CASSPEGGWTGELFF.

In its sample, this clonotype is medium-sized. The genes are TRBV5-1 and TRBJ1-1; D ambiguous. Trimming pared 1 base from V and 1 base from J, leaving 5 bases between. Germline-derived CDR1 and CDR2 are SGHRS and YFSETQ. The CDR3 is 13 amino acids. The CDR3 region is CASSLQRNTEAFF. In DNA form, the CDR3 reads TGCGCCAGCAGCTTGCAACGGAACACTGAAGCTTTCTTT.

This clonotype occurred many times. A read error may account for a junction end that differs from germline. The CDR3 region is CATSVGWHGELFF. CDR3 sequence (DNA): TGTGCCACCAGTGTAGGGTGGCACGGGGAGCTGTTTTTT. The rearrangement links TRBV6-6 to TRBJ2-2; D is ambiguous. Germline loops: CDR1 MNHNY, CDR2 SVGAGI (reference sequence). The CDR3 totals 13 residues.

This clonotype appeared many times. The CDR3 sequence: CASSLSTEGTEAFF. DNA for the CDR3: TGTGCCAGCAGTCTATCCACGGAGGGCACTGAAGCTTTCTTT. The rearrangement links TRBV2 to TRBJ1-1; D is ambiguous. Per germline, CDR1 SNHLY and CDR2 FYNNEI. V was cut by 5 bases and J by 4 bases, with 14 bases left in between. This CDR3 region has 14 residues.

The chain carries TRBV4-2 and TRBJ1-2; 10 positions match TRBD1. The V segment lost 1 base and the J segment 4 bases; nucleotides outside the gene matches: 3. Germline CDR1 LGHNA, CDR2 YNFKEQ. This CDR3 has 15 amino acids. This CDR3 is CASSQGTGGSYGYTF. Written as DNA, the CDR3 is TGTGCCAGCAGCCAAGGGACAGGGGGATCCTATGGCTACACCTTC.

This clonotype was observed a handful of times. The V gene is TRBV10-2, the J gene TRBJ1-1, with D possibly being TRBD1 (5 bases). Germline CDR1 and CDR2: WSHSY and SAAADI. The CDR3 is 16 amino acids. With 7 bases removed from V and 10 bases from J, the gap between germline ends came to 28 bases. CDR3 in DNA: TGCGCCAGCATCAAAGTCGTCGGGGCCCTCGAGCCGACAGCTTTCTTT. It translates to CASIKVVGALEPTAFF.

This clonotype was seen repeatedly, ten times or more. J is TRBJ1-2 and V is TRBV6-6, with 7 bases that match TRBD1. Trimming took 7 bases from V and 3 from J; bases not matched to a gene: 5. This CDR3 contains 13 residues. Germline V gene lookup returns CDR1 MNHNY and CDR2 SVGAGI (reference sequence). This chain's CDR3 is CASNSGGYYGYTF. The DNA of the CDR3 is TGTGCCAGCAATTCAGGGGGTTACTATGGCTACACCTTC.

This clonotype was counted many times. DNA for the CDR3: TGCGCCAGCAGCCAAGTCGAGAGGCCTCACAATGAGCAGTTCTTC. As protein: CASSQVERPHNEQFF. The V and J genes are TRBV4-3 and TRBJ2-1; D remains unclear. The CDR3 sequence is 15 residues long. Trimming left V 1 base short and J 5 bases short, with 12 bases between. Germline V lookup: CDR1 LGHNA, CDR2 YSLEER.

V and J are TRBV4-3 and TRBJ1-5; D uncertain. CDR3 length: 13 amino acids. Germline V gene sequence: CDR1 LGHNA, CDR2 YSLEER. The V end was cut by 0 bases, the J end by 5 bases, with 5 bases between. CDR3 sequence: CASSQDRDQPQHF. CDR3 nucleotide sequence: TGCGCCAGCAGCCAAGATAGGGATCAGCCCCAGCATTTT.

There are many counts of this clonotype. The V gene is TRBV5-1, the J gene TRBJ1-1; tentatively, D is TRBD1 (5 bases). The CDR3 covers 14 residues. The germline V gene has CDR1 SGHRS and CDR2 YFSETQ. Trimming removed 0 bases from V and 5 bases from J, with 11 bases in between. The DNA for the CDR3 is TGCGCCAGCAGCTTGGCCCGGGGGGAAACTGAAGCTTTCTTT. It translates to CASSLARGETEAFF.

This clonotype came up many times. For the CDR3, the DNA is TGCAGTGCTCCCCCAGGGGCCGGTCCATATGGCTACACCTTC. Residues: CSAPPGAGPYGYTF. V usage is TRBV20-1 and J usage is TRBJ1-2; TRBD1 is a possible D gene (6 bases). Looked up from germline, CDR1 is DFQATT and CDR2 is SNEGSKA (reference sequence). This CDR3 region has 14 residues. Trimming removed 5 bases from V and 5 bases from J, with 18 bases in between.

Many counts were recorded for this clonotype. The chain carries TRBV4-1 and TRBJ2-3; 10 nucleotides align to TRBD2. There are 17 residues in the CDR3. Germline CDR1 and CDR2: MGHRA and YSYEKL. V lost 2 bases to trimming and J lost 2 bases; unmatched junction nucleotides: 7. The CDR3 DNA reads TGCGCCAGCAGCCAAAGTCCTAGCGGGGGCGACACAGATACGCAGTATTTT. Translation: CASSQSPSGGDTDTQYF.

In its sample, this clonotype was seen once. V gene TRBV4-3 combines with J gene TRBJ2-5; unclear D gene. The length of the CDR3 is 13 residues. V was cut by 0 bases and J by 2 bases, with 4 bases left in between. Germline-derived CDR1 and CDR2 are LGHNA and YSLEER. The CDR3 loop reads CASSQELQETQYF. Here the CDR3 DNA reads TGCGCCAGCAGCCAAGAGTTGCAAGAGACCCAGTACTTC.

This clonotype has only a few counts. The rearrangement uses TRBV10-3 and TRBJ2-2; D assignment may be TRBD1 or TRBD2 (6 bases each). In germline, CDR1 is ENHRY, CDR2 SYGVKD. V shed 4 bases and J shed 6 bases, with 15 bases lying between them. The length of the CDR3 is 15 residues. The CDR3 sequence is CAISGGGGRAGELFF. CDR3 sequence (DNA): TGTGCCATCAGTGGTGGTGGGGGGCGAGCCGGGGAGCTGTTTTTT.

This clonotype was recorded at least ten times. The chain couples TRBV7-3 to TRBJ2-7, with a weak D call TRBD2 (6 bases). The CDR3 has 14 residues. The V and J ends lost 2 bases and 2 bases respectively, with 10 bases between them. In germline, CDR1 is SGHTA, CDR2 FQGTGA. CDR3 loop: CASSLSAGPYEQYF. The CDR3 region has the DNA TGTGCCAGCAGCTTATCAGCGGGCCCCTACGAGCAGTACTTC.

The chain links TRBV12-3 or TRBV12-4 to TRBJ2-5; TRBD2 matches at 7 bases. There are 14 residues in the CDR3. Trimming cost V 4 bases and J 11 bases; bases outside gene matches: 13. The CDR3 is CASSWGGKEGEQYF. CDR3 coding DNA: TGTGCCAGCAGTTGGGGGGGAAAGGAGGGTGAGCAGTACTTC.

This clonotype was picked up many times. CDR3 amino acids: CASIGASGANVLTF. For the CDR3, the DNA is TGTGCCAGCATCGGGGCCTCTGGGGCCAACGTCCTGACTTTC. The chain has TRBV5-6 and TRBJ2-6; D is possibly TRBD1 or TRBD2 (5 bases each). This CDR3 comprises 14 residues. The V end was cut by 6 bases, the J end by 0 bases, with 7 bases between. CDR1 is SGHDT, CDR2 YYEEEE, per germline.